This TCR beta chain came from a study of blood T cell repertoires in COVID-19. At the level of the study: Sites in the United States, Italy and Spain provided acute and convalescent COVID-19 samples.

The CDR3 loop spans 12 amino acids. Germline CDR1 reads SGHNT; CDR2 reads YYREEE (reference sequence). V lost 3 bases and J lost 5, with 8 bases in between. Per the authors' pipeline: Nucleated cell counts were estimated from reference gene primer amplification. Sequenced by immunoSEQ multiplex PCR; TCRdb stores in-frame clones only, minus some. From that table come the V and J calls and clone size; the DNA was used to work out D and trimming. The data hold roughly 17,000 clones, with over 75% observed a single time. This TCR was recovered from a human donor with active COVID-19. The donor label of this sample is uncertain. The rearrangement links TRBV5-4 to TRBJ1-1; D is unresolved. Sequencing input: peripheral blood. The CDR3 loop is CASSSPGTEAFF. In nucleotides, the CDR3 is TGTGCCAGCAGCTCCCCCGGGACTGAAGCTTTCTTT.